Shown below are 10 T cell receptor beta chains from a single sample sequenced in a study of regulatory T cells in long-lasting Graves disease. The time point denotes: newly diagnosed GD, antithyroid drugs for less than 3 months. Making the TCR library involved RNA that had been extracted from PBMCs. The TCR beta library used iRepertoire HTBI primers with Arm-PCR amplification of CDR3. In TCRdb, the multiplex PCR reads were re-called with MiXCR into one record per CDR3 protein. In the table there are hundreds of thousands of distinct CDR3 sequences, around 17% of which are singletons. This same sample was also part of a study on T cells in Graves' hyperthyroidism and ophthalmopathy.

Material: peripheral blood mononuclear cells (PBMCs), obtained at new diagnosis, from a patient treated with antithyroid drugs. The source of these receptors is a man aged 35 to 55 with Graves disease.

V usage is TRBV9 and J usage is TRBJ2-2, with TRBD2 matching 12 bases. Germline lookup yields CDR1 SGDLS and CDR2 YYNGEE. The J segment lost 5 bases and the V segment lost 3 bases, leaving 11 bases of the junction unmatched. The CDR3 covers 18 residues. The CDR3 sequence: CASSATLAGGRGTGELFF. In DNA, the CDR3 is TGTGCCAGCAGCGCTACACTAGCGGGGGGCCGAGGGACCGGGGAGCTGTTTTTT.

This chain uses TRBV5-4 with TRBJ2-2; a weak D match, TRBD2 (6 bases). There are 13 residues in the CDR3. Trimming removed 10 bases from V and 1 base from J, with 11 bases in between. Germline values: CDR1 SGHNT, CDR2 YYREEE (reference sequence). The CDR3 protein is CAHGGRNTGELFF. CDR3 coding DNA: TGTGCCCATGGAGGGAGGAACACCGGGGAGCTGTTTTTT. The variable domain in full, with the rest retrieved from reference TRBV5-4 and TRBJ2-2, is ETGVTQSPTHLIKTRGQQVTLRCSSQSGHNTVSWYQQALGQGPQFIFQYYREEENGRGNFPPRFSGLQFPNYSSELNVNALELDDSALYLCAHGGRNTGELFFGEGSRLTVL.

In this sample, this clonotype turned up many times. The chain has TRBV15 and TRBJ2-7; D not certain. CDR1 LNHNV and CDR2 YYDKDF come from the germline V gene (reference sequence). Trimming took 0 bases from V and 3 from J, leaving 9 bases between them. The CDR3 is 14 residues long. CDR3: CATSRDRRSYEQYF. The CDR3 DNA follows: TGTGCCACCAGCAGAGATCGGCGGAGCTACGAGCAGTACTTC.

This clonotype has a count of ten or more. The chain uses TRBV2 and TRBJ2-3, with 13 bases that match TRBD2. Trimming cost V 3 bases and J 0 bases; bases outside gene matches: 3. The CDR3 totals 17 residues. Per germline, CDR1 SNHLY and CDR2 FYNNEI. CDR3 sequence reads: CASSDLTSGGSTDTQYF. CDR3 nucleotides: TGTGCCAGCAGTGACTTGACTAGCGGGGGGAGCACAGATACGCAGTATTTT.

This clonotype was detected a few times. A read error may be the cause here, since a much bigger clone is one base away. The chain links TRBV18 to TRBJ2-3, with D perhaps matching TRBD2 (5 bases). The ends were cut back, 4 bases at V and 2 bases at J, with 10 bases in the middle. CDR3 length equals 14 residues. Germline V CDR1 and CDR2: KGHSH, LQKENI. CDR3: CASSHGLVTDTQYF. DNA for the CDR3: TGTGCCAGCTCACATGGACTCGTCACAGATACGCAGTATTTT.

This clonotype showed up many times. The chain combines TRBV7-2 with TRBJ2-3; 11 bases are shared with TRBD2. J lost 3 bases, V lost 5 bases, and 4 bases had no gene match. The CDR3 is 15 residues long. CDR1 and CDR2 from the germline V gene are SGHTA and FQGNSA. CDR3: CASSASGGRTDTQYF. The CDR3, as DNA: TGTGCCAGCAGCGCTAGCGGGGGGAGGACAGATACGCAGTATTTT.

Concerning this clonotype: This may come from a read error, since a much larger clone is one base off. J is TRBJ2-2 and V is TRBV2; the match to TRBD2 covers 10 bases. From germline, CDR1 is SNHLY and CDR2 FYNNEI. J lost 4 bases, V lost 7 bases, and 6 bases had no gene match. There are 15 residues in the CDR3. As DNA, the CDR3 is TGTGCCAGCAAAAGACTAGCGGGTGGCACCGGGGAGCTGTTTTTT. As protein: CASKRLAGGTGELFF.

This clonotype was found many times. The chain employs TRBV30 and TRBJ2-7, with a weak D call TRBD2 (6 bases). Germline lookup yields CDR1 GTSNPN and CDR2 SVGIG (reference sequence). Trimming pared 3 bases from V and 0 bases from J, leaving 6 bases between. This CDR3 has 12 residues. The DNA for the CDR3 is TGTGCCTGGAGGCGGGGCTCCTACGAGCAGTACTTC. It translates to CAWRRGSYEQYF.

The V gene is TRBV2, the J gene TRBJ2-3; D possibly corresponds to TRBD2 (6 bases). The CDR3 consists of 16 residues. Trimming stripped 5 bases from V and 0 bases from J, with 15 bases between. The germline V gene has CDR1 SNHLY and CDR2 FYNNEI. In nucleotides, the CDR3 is TGTGCCAGCAGTACTAGACTGGGGGGTAGCACAGATACGCAGTATTTT. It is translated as CASSTRLGGSTDTQYF.

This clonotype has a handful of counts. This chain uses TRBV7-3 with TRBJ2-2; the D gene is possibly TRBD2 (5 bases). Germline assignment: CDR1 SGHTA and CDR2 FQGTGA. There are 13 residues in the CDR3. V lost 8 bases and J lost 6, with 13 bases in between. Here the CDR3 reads CASSVPGSGELFF. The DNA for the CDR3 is TGTGCCAGCTCGGTTCCGGGGTCCGGGGAGCTGTTTTTT. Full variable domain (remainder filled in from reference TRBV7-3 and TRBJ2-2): GAGVSQTPSNKVTEKGKYVELRCDPISGHTALYWYRQSLGQGPEFLIYFQGTGAADDSGLPNDRFFAVRPEGSVSTLKIQRTERGDSAVYLCASSVPGSGELFFGEGSRLTVL.